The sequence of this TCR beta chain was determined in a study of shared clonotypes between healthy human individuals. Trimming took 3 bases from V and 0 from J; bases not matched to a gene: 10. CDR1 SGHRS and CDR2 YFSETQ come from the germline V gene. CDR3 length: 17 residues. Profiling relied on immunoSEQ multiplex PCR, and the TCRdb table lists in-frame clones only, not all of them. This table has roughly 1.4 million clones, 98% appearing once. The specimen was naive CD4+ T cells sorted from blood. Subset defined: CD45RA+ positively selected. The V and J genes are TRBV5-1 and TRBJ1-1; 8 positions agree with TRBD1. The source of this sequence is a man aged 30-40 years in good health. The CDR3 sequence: CASSSTGTGKVNTEAFF. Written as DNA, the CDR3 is TGCGCCAGCAGCTCGACCGGGACAGGTAAAGTGAACACTGAAGCTTTCTTT.